The 17 T cell receptor beta chains below all came from one sample that was sequenced in a study of T-cell reconstitution after alpha-beta-depleted transplantation in children. As it was prepared, the TCRbeta library received unique molecular identifiers. MiXCR was run by TCRdb on the PCR reads, yielding one entry per CDR3 protein. This table holds approximately 500,000 distinct CDR3 sequences, roughly a tenth found once. Specimen: PBMCs, collected before TCRalphabeta/CD19-depleted stem cell transplant. All receptors come from a child aged 2-15 years with inherited bone marrow failure, due to receive a stem cell transplant.

This clonotype appeared many times. The gene calls are TRBV6-2 or TRBV6-3 and TRBJ2-7; D is ambiguous. V gave up 0 bases and J gave up 7 bases, with 10 bases separating them. This CDR3 spans 13 amino acids. CDR1 and CDR2 from the germline V gene are MNHEY and SVGEGT. DNA for the CDR3: TGTGCCAGCAGTTACTCGACGCGGCCTGAGCAGTACTTC. Its protein product is CASSYSTRPEQYF.

The CDR3 region has the DNA TGTGCCAGCAGTTACTCGATACGACAGCTACCCTACGAGCAGTACTTC. The encoded protein is CASSYSIRQLPYEQYF. The rearrangement uses TRBV6-2 or TRBV6-3 and TRBJ2-7, with D perhaps TRBD1 (5 bases). V was trimmed by 0 bases and J by 2 bases, leaving 14 bases between them. The CDR3 loop spans 16 amino acids. CDR1 is MNHEY and CDR2 is SVGEGT in the germline V gene.

This clonotype has a count of ten or more. This chain joins TRBV11-2 and TRBJ2-5; D perhaps matches TRBD1 (6 bases). Germline V gene sequence: CDR1 SGHAT, CDR2 FQNNGV. The CDR3 sequence is 18 residues long. Trimming took 6 bases from V and 5 from J, leaving 28 bases between them. The CDR3 region has the DNA TGTGCCAGCAGTCCCTCAAGGGGGATTGGGTTAATTCGGGAGACCCAGTACTTC. Encoded protein: CASSPSRGIGLIRETQYF. Combining the CDR3 with reference TRBV11-2 and TRBJ2-5 gives the whole variable domain EAGVAQSPRYKIIEKRQSVAFWCNPISGHATLYWYQQILGQGPKLLIQFQNNGVVDDSQLPKDRFSAERLKGVDSTLKIQPAKLEDSAVYLCASSPSRGIGLIRETQYFGPGTRLLVL.

This clonotype has a handful of counts. This chain joins TRBV20-1 and TRBJ2-1, with 8 bases identical to TRBD2. CDR1 DFQATT and CDR2 SNEGSKA come from the germline V gene (reference sequence). V was clipped by 3 bases and J by 9 bases; unmatched bases: 13. The CDR3 is 15 amino acids. The chain's CDR3 is CSASLPRTSWIEQFF. As DNA, the CDR3 is TGCAGTGCTAGCCTCCCTAGGACTAGCTGGATTGAGCAGTTCTTC.

The sample holds a few counts of this clonotype. The genes are TRBV12-3 or TRBV12-4 and TRBJ2-3; no firm D call. CDR3 size: 14 residues. V lost 2 bases and J 2 bases, leaving 8 bases between the germline ends. CDR3 coding DNA: TGTGCCAGCAGTTTAATACGGACCACAGATACGCAGTATTTT. Amino acid sequence: CASSLIRTTDTQYF.

This clonotype was detected ten times or more. This chain uses TRBV9 with TRBJ2-1, with 10 bases matching TRBD2. The CDR3 length is 16 residues. With V trimmed by 3 bases and J by 5 bases, 8 bases remained unmatched. The germline V gene has CDR1 SGDLS and CDR2 YYNGEE. CDR3 amino acids: CASSARSGRVDNEQFF. Here the CDR3 DNA reads TGTGCCAGCAGCGCCCGAAGCGGGAGGGTCGACAATGAGCAGTTCTTC.

In this sample, this clonotype turned up many times. This chain connects TRBV12-3 or TRBV12-4 to TRBJ1-2; D gene unclear. This CDR3 spans 12 amino acids. Trimming cost V 3 bases and J 8 bases, with 10 bases left between them. The CDR3 spells CASSFALEGYTF. CDR3 bases: TGTGCCAGCAGTTTCGCACTCGAGGGCTACACCTTC.

This clonotype was seen at least ten times. V gene TRBV7-2 combines with J gene TRBJ2-1, with 7 bases fitting TRBD2. Germline assignment: CDR1 SGHTA and CDR2 FQGNSA. CDR3 length equals 15 residues. The ends lost 4 bases at V and 3 bases at J; junction bases unmatched: 6. Here the CDR3 reads CASSWGGRGYNEQFF. The DNA of the CDR3 is TGTGCCAGCAGCTGGGGGGGGAGGGGCTACAATGAGCAGTTCTTC.

This clonotype was recorded at least ten times. This chain connects TRBV10-3 to TRBJ2-7; D possibly corresponds to TRBD2 (5 bases). V lost 3 bases and J lost 7, with 10 bases in between. Germline V gene data show CDR1 as ENHRY and CDR2 as SYGVKD. The CDR3 covers 12 residues. The CDR3 spells CAISDSSGEQYF. The CDR3, as DNA: TGTGCCATCAGTGACAGTTCGGGGGAGCAGTACTTC.

This clonotype has at least ten counts. The CDR3 loop reads CSARVVNYGYTF. The CDR3 coding sequence is TGCAGTGCTCGTGTGGTCAACTATGGCTACACCTTC. The chain employs TRBV20-1 and TRBJ1-2; D ambiguous. Trimming removed 5 bases from V and 2 bases from J, with 9 bases in between. The CDR3 runs to 12 residues. Germline V gene sequence: CDR1 DFQATT, CDR2 SNEGSKA (reference sequence).

This clonotype has ten or more counts. J is TRBJ2-1 and V is TRBV6-1, with TRBD2 matching 8 bases. CDR3 length: 18 amino acids. Germline loops: CDR1 MNHNS, CDR2 SASEGT. The V segment lost 4 bases and the J segment 5 bases; nucleotides outside the gene matches: 16. Here the CDR3 DNA reads TGTGCCAGCAGTGCTTTACCTCATTTGGCGGGAGGTGACAATGAGCAGTTCTTC. This sequence encodes CASSALPHLAGGDNEQFF.

This clonotype was detected many times. The chain recombines TRBV20-1 with TRBJ2-3; no clear D. Trimming shortened V by 6 bases and J by 5 bases, and 15 bases separated the two germline ends. There are 13 residues in the CDR3. Germline V gene sequence: CDR1 DFQATT, CDR2 SNEGSKA (reference sequence). CDR3: CSAPGLFGDTQYF. CDR3 nucleotides: TGCAGTGCGCCGGGTCTTTTCGGAGATACGCAGTATTTT.

At least ten counts were recorded for this clonotype. This rearrangement joins TRBV10-3 to TRBJ2-1; the match to TRBD2 covers 8 bases. The germline CDR1 and CDR2 sequences are ENHRY and SYGVKD. With V trimmed by 0 bases and J by 0 bases, 1 base remained unmatched. The CDR3 has 16 residues. The CDR3 nucleotides read TGTGCCATCAGTGAGTCAGCGGGAGACTCCTACAATGAGCAGTTCTTC. The encoded protein is CAISESAGDSYNEQFF.

The sample holds many counts of this clonotype. The CDR3 nucleotides read TGTGCCAGCAGCGTCTGGGGACAGGGAGACGAGCAGTACTTC. As protein: CASSVWGQGDEQYF. The rearrangement joins TRBV7-9 to TRBJ2-7; 9 nucleotides line up with TRBD1. J gave up 5 bases and V 5 bases, and 7 bases lay outside the gene matches. The CDR3 contains 14 residues. Germline-derived CDR1 and CDR2 are SEHNR and FQNEAQ (reference sequence).

V is TRBV7-6 and J is TRBJ1-2; TRBD1 aligns across 7 bases. From germline, CDR1 is SGHVS and CDR2 FNYEAQ. The CDR3 has 15 residues. The ends lost 5 bases at V and 6 bases at J; junction bases unmatched: 12. The CDR3 bases are TGTGCCAGCAGCACGGCCCCCGGGACAGCTCATGGCTACACCTTC. This encodes CASSTAPGTAHGYTF.

In regard to this clonotype: Since a much larger clone is just one base distant, this may be a read error. The chain joins TRBV7-8 to TRBJ2-1, with TRBD2 matching 8 bases. Germline assignment: CDR1 SGHVS and CDR2 FQNEAQ. The V and J ends lost 4 bases and 8 bases, in that order; junction bases with no gene match: 22. This CDR3 contains 19 residues. The CDR3: CASSSRLARGPGFVDEQFF. The CDR3 DNA reads TGTGCCAGCAGCTCCAGACTAGCGCGAGGGCCGGGTTTTGTGGATGAGCAGTTCTTC.

This clonotype has a count of ten or more. V usage is TRBV4-3 and J usage is TRBJ2-3; tentatively, D is TRBD1 (6 bases). The ends were cut back, 0 bases at V and 0 bases at J, with 16 bases in the middle. The germline gives CDR1 LGHNA, CDR2 YSLEER. The length of the CDR3 is 18 residues. The CDR3 nucleotides are TGCGCCAGCAGCCAAGAGAGGGTCAGGGGTCTAAGCACAGATACGCAGTATTTT. The encoded protein is CASSQERVRGLSTDTQYF.